This paragraph covers one TCR beta chain sequence. What it recognizes is unknown. The record originates from a study of shared clonotypes between healthy human individuals. Study-wide results and caveats: It was the non-shared clonotypes that had lower generation probabilities than clonotypes shared by all four donors.

The CDR3 extends over 21 amino acids. It was roughly 210 ng DNA, 28,000 or so T cell genomes, that sorted-subset replicate PCRs used. The method was immunoSEQ multiplex PCR; TCRdb's version includes in-frame clones alone and lacks a portion of them. The sample lists a few hundred thousand clones; roughly 97% were seen once. V gene TRBV12-2 combines with J gene TRBJ2-7; TRBD2 is taken as the D call from the table, unchecked against the DNA. TRBV12-2 has pseudogene status. The specimen was naive CD4+ T cells sorted from blood. Subset meaning: CD45RA+ positively selected. This TCR was recovered from a woman aged 30 to 39 in good health. The CDR3 bases are TGTGCAAGTCGCTTAGCGCAGGACAGGGGGTTGACTAGCGGGTCCACCTACGAGCAGTACTTC. Encoded protein: CASRLAQDRGLTSGSTYEQYF.